A selection of T cell receptor beta chains follows, all from one sample in a study of CD8+CD57+ T cells in acquired aplastic anemia. TCRdb recomputed calls from the reads with MiXCR, one row per CDR3 protein. The data contain about 200,000 distinct CDR3 sequences, roughly 35% of them seen just once; the ten biggest clones take up about 1.1%. Sequenced material: sorted CD4+, CD8+, or CD8+CD57+ T cells (not recorded which) from PBMCs. The receptor source for this set is a human donor in good health, serving as a control. Both conserved end residues are part of each CDR3. A D gene is named only where the DNA matches it firmly. Size is omitted from some rows. Given values are once, few, many or a class for expanded clones.

J | V | size | D | DNA | CDR3
TRBJ1-2 | TRBV12-3/TRBV12-4 | - | - | TGTGCCAGCAGCCCTGACAGGCTAAGCTCCTACACCTTC | CASSPDRLSSYTF
TRBJ2-1 | TRBV10-3 | many | - | TGTGCCATCCTCGTGAACAATGAGCAGTTCTTC | CAILVNNEQFF
TRBJ1-1 | TRBV29-1 | many | TRBD1 | TGCAGCGTTGACCGACCGGGACAGTCTGAAGCTTTCTTT | CSVDRPGQSEAFF
TRBJ1-5 | TRBV7-2 | many | - | TGTGCCAGCAGCTTCCGGGACAATCAGCCCCAGCATTTT | CASSFRDNQPQHF
TRBJ2-3 | TRBV24-1 | - | - | TGTGCCACCAGCCGCGATACGCAGTATTTT | CATSRDTQYF
TRBJ1-3 | TRBV12-3/TRBV12-4 | many | - | TGTGCCAGCAGCTTCCCCCTAACTGGAAACACCATATATTTT | CASSFPLTGNTIYF
TRBJ2-7 | TRBV6-5 | many | - | TGTGCCAGCAGTTCGGCAGGGCTCGAGCAGTACTTC | CASSSAGLEQYF
TRBJ1-5 | TRBV2 | - | - | TGTGCCAGCAGTTTTGACAGCCAAGAGACCCAGCATTTT | CASSFDSQETQHF
TRBJ1-3 | TRBV9 | - | - | TGTGCCAGGAGCGTAAACCCCCCCGAGGCAGGGGTAGGAAACACCATATATTTT | CARSVNPPEAGVGNTIYF
TRBJ1-6 | TRBV2 | - | - | TGTGCGACCGGCCTTGACGGGTTTATGGGACCCCTCCACTTT | CATGLDGFMGPLHF
TRBJ1-1 | TRBV29-1 | many | - | TGCAGCGTGTCGGACGGGAACACTGAAGCTTTCTTT | CSVSDGNTEAFF
TRBJ2-2 | TRBV20-1 | - | - | TGCAGTGCTAGGCCAGGAGGGGGGCCCGGGGAGCTGTTTTTT | CSARPGGGPGELFF
TRBJ1-2 | TRBV2 | - | TRBD1 | TGTGCCAGCAGTCAAGGACAGGGGATGCGATATGGCTACACCTTC | CASSQGQGMRYGYTF
TRBJ1-4 | TRBV4-1 | many | - | TGCGCCAGCAGCCAACCTTATGAAAAACTGTTTTTT | CASSQPYEKLFF
TRBJ1-2 | TRBV2 | many | - | TGTGCCAGCAAAGAAGGGGTTAGCTATGGCTACACCTTC | CASKEGVSYGYTF
TRBJ2-1 | TRBV10-3 | once | - | TGTGCCATCAGTGATGCAGGCGTTCGTCTCTATGAGCAGTTCTTC | CAISDAGVRLYEQFF
TRBJ1-2 | TRBV2 | - | TRBD1 | TGTGCCAGCAGTGAAGCGCTTCTTTCGTCGGACGACAGGGCCACCTATGGCTACACCTTC | CASSEALLSSDDRATYGYTF
TRBJ2-5 | TRBV15 | - | TRBD1 | TGTGCCACCAGCTTGGGACAGTTCCAAGAGACCCAGTACTTC | CATSLGQFQETQYF
TRBJ2-5 | TRBV20-1 | many | - | TGCAGTGCTAGACAGGGTGGAGAGACCCAGTACTTC | CSARQGGETQYF
TRBJ2-5 | TRBV29-1 | - | - | TGCAGCGTTGAAGTAGCCCCCGGGGGCGGCTTGGTTGAGACCCAGTACTTC | CSVEVAPGGGLVETQYF
TRBJ1-3 | TRBV2 | - | - | TGTGCCAGCAGTGAAGGGGTCGGAAACACCATATATTTT | CASSEGVGNTIYF
TRBJ2-7 | TRBV24-1 | many | - | TGTGCCACCAGCCACGGGACTTCCTACGAGCAGTACTTC | CATSHGTSYEQYF
TRBJ2-3 | TRBV19 | many | - | TGTGCCAGTAGTATAGAAGACAGGTCGACGCAGTATTTT | CASSIEDRSTQYF
TRBJ1-2 | TRBV25-1 | - | TRBD1 | TGTGCCAGCAGAGCACCGGGAAGGGGGACAGGATATGGCTACACCTTC | CASRAPGRGTGYGYTF
TRBJ1-2 | TRBV2 | once | - | TGTGCCAGCAGTGAAACCGGACAGCTTTATGGCTACATCTTC | CASSETGQLYGYIF
TRBJ2-7 | TRBV29-1 | - | - | TGCAGCGTAGAGGAGGACACCACCCAAACCTACGAGCAGCACTTC | CSVEEDTTQTYEQHF
TRBJ2-7 | TRBV11-1 | few | TRBD2 | TGTGCCAGCAGCTTATTATCGGGGGGAGGCTCCTACGAGCAGTACTTC | CASSLLSGGGSYEQYF
TRBJ2-5 | TRBV20-1 | - | TRBD1 | TGCAGTGCTAGTAAACCGGGACAGGGGGCAGAAGAGACCCAGTACTTC | CSASKPGQGAEETQYF
TRBJ2-7 | TRBV19 | - | - | TGTGCCAGTAGTATAAAGCGGTGGGCCGAGCAGTACTTC | CASSIKRWAEQYF